Below, 23 T cell receptor beta chains from the same sample are listed, as sequenced in a study of T cells in Graves' hyperthyroidism and ophthalmopathy. Researchers took RNA transcripts and amplified the TCR beta CDR3 regions from them. The study used the HTBI primer set for a first-round RT-PCR of the TCR CDR3. MiXCR was run by TCRdb on the multiplex PCR reads, yielding one entry per CDR3 protein. The repertoire includes some 270,000 distinct CDR3 sequences, around 24% of them detected once, and approximately 35% sits in the top ten. The source material was blood. These TCRs come from a woman in her thirties or forties with Graves' ophthalmopathy.

There are many counts of this clonotype. V gene TRBV20-1 combines with J gene TRBJ1-2, with TRBD1 matching 9 bases. After removal of 6 bases from V and 3 bases from J, the junction contained 11 bases not matched to a gene. Germline V gene sequence: CDR1 DFQATT, CDR2 SNEGSKA (reference sequence). The CDR3 length is 15 residues. The CDR3 DNA reads as TGCAGTGCCAAAATCCGGGACAGGGACTACTATGGCTACACCTTC. It codes for CSAKIRDRDYYGYTF.

This clonotype has a count of ten or more. A much more abundant neighbour one base away suggests this may be a read error. This chain links TRBV7-2 with TRBJ2-7, with 11 bases fitting TRBD2. The CDR3 consists of 15 residues. Germline CDR1 is SGHTA and CDR2 is FQGNSA. CDR3 bases: TGTGCCAGCAGCCCACGACTAGCGGGACCGTACGAGCGGTACTTC. Protein: CASSPRLAGPYERYF.

This clonotype was recorded many times. This could be a read error, since a much larger clone is one nucleotide away. The chain employs TRBV6-1 and TRBJ2-7; the match to TRBD2 covers 8 bases. The germline gives CDR1 MNHNS, CDR2 SASEGT. The CDR3 loop spans 14 amino acids. CDR3 amino acids: CACRPSGLDHEQYF. CDR3 coding DNA: TGTGCCTGCAGACCCTCGGGACTAGACCACGAGCAGTACTTC.

This clonotype was recorded a few times. Given a much more abundant clone one base away, this may be a read error. The chain joins TRBV5-1 to TRBJ2-2, with TRBD2 as a possible D gene (6 bases). The CDR3 runs 14 residues. Germline V gives CDR1 SGHRS, CDR2 YFSETQ. The chain's CDR3 is CTSSLWGDTGELFF. DNA of the CDR3: TGCACCAGCAGCTTGTGGGGGGACACCGGGGAGCTGTTTTTT. Looking up the rest from reference TRBV5-1 and TRBJ2-2 gives the full variable domain: KAGVTQTPRYLIKTRGQQVTLSCSPISGHRSVSWYQQTPGQGLQFLFEYFSETQRNKGNFPGRFSGRQFSNSRSEMNVSTLELGDSALYLCTSSLWGDTGELFFGEGSRLTVL.

The DNA of the CDR3 is TGCGCCAGCAGCCAAGTACTGGACAGCCTATGGAGCTACACCTTC. Residues: CASSQVLDSLWSYTF. The chain recombines TRBV4-1 with TRBJ1-2, with D perhaps TRBD1 (6 bases). The germline CDR1 and CDR2 sequences are MGHRA and YSYEKL. Trimming removed 1 base from V and 9 bases from J, with 18 bases in between. The CDR3 is 15 amino acids.

Ten or more counts support this clonotype. This likely comes from a read error, as the CDR3 has no conserved phenylalanine or tryptophan at its end. This chain uses TRBV6-5 with TRBJ1-1, with 7 bases fitting TRBD1. The CDR3 is made up of 15 amino acids. With 4 bases clipped from V and 2 bases from J, the junction kept 7 bases outside the gene matches. The germline V gene encodes CDR1 MNHEY and CDR2 SVGAGI. CDR3 nucleotides: TGTGCCAGCAGTTCACCGGGACAGAAAAACACTGAAGCTTTCCTT. It codes for CASSSPGQKNTEAFL.

The chain uses TRBV29-1 and TRBJ2-5, with D tentatively TRBD1 (6 bases). Trimming left V 8 bases short and J 5 bases short, with 15 bases between. Germline V gives CDR1 SQVTM, CDR2 ANQGSEA. There are 12 residues in the CDR3. The CDR3 DNA follows: TGCAGCTCCGCAGGGGCTAGGGAGACCCAGTACTTC. Translation: CSSAGARETQYF.

To note about this clonotype: One junction end disagrees with the germline gene, perhaps due to a read error. The chain joins TRBV6-5 to TRBJ1-5; D gene uncertain. From germline, CDR1 is MNHEY and CDR2 SVGAGI. There are 13 residues in the CDR3. In nucleotides, the CDR3 is TGTGCCAGCAGTTTCTCGTATGGGCAGCCCCAGCTTTTT. It yields the protein CASSFSYGQPQLF.

This clonotype was detected ten times or more. The chain uses TRBV27 and TRBJ1-2; D is perhaps TRBD1 (5 bases). V was clipped by 2 bases and J by 5 bases, with 12 bases between them. The germline CDR1 and CDR2 sequences are MNHEY and SMNVEV (reference sequence). The CDR3 runs to 14 residues. The DNA for the CDR3 is TGTGCCAGCAGTTTAAGGGAGGGGCGTTATGGCTACACCTTC. The encoded protein is CASSLREGRYGYTF.

This clonotype showed up many times. The J gene is TRBJ2-7, the V gene TRBV6-1; TRBD2 matches at 8 bases. Per germline, CDR1 MNHNS and CDR2 SASEGT. The V segment lost 4 bases and the J segment 4 bases; nucleotides outside the gene matches: 12. This CDR3 spans 16 amino acids. The CDR3, as DNA: TGTGCCAGCAGTGTTAGGATCCAGCGGGAGTTATACGAGCAGTACTTC. Translated: CASSVRIQRELYEQYF.

This clonotype was observed many times. CDR3 protein: CASSTGGGVGQPQHF. CDR3 coding DNA: TGTGCCAGCAGTACGGGGGGAGGGGTGGGTCAGCCCCAGCATTTT. The chain recombines TRBV27 with TRBJ1-5; possibly TRBD1 for D (5 bases). The CDR3 consists of 15 residues. CDR1 is MNHEY and CDR2 is SMNVEV in the germline V gene (reference sequence). Trimming removed 5 bases from V and 6 bases from J, with 17 bases in between.

Many counts were recorded for this clonotype. CDR3 sequence reads: CSVVTGGPKYEQYF. CDR3 DNA sequence: TGCAGCGTGGTAACAGGGGGCCCCAAATACGAGCAGTACTTC. This sequence joins TRBV29-1 and TRBJ2-7; 9 bases align to TRBD1. This CDR3 has 14 residues. V was pared by 6 bases and J by 4 bases, with 10 bases of the junction left unmatched. Looked up from germline, CDR1 is SQVTM and CDR2 is ANQGSEA.

This clonotype was counted at least ten times. V is TRBV27 and J is TRBJ1-1; TRBD1 matches at 9 bases. Losses at the gene ends were 5 bases for V and 3 bases for J; bases not matched to a gene: 10. The CDR3 has 16 amino acids. From germline, CDR1 is MNHEY and CDR2 SMNVEV (reference sequence). The CDR3 DNA reads TGTGCCAGCAGTCTGTACTCGACAGGGGGTTACACTGAAGCTTTCTTT. Translated, it gives CASSLYSTGGYTEAFF.

The chain uses TRBV20-1 and TRBJ1-1; D remains ambiguous. Germline V lookup: CDR1 DFQATT, CDR2 SNEGSKA (reference sequence). V lost 5 bases to trimming and J lost 1 base, with 11 bases between them. The CDR3 loop spans 13 amino acids. DNA for the CDR3: TGCAGTGCTGTACGGAGTAAGAACACTGAAGCTTTCTTT. Translated: CSAVRSKNTEAFF.

This clonotype was observed many times. This chain links TRBV7-2 with TRBJ1-1; 7 nucleotides match TRBD1. Germline loops: CDR1 SGHTA, CDR2 FQGNSA. V lost 6 bases and J lost 5; bases outside the gene matches: 21. The CDR3 contains 18 residues. The CDR3 region is CASRSKPVGPGGGTEAFF. CDR3 nucleotide sequence: TGTGCCAGCAGATCAAAGCCCGTGGGGCCAGGGGGTGGAACTGAAGCTTTCTTT.

This clonotype was observed at least ten times. The J gene is TRBJ1-1, the V gene TRBV12-3 or TRBV12-4, with a weak D call TRBD1 (5 bases). This CDR3 comprises 16 residues. The germline V and J ends were trimmed by 5 bases and 3 bases, with 19 bases remaining between them. The CDR3 DNA follows: TGTGCCAGCAGTGTTATCCTTTCGAGGGGTGACACTGAAGCTTTCTTT. It encodes CASSVILSRGDTEAFF.

This clonotype was picked up many times. This chain links TRBV6-5 with TRBJ2-2; D call uncertain. The CDR3 consists of 14 residues. Trimming cost V 0 bases and J 6 bases, with 8 bases left between them. Germline V gene sequence: CDR1 MNHEY, CDR2 SVGAGI. The CDR3 protein is CASSYSRQAGELFF. DNA of the CDR3: TGTGCCAGCAGTTACTCCCGACAAGCCGGGGAGCTGTTTTTT.

This clonotype was seen ten or more times. The chain recombines TRBV6-2 or TRBV6-3 with TRBJ1-2; D possibly corresponds to TRBD1 (6 bases). Trimming left V 2 bases short and J 1 base short, with 17 bases between. Looked up from germline, CDR1 is MNHEY and CDR2 is SVGEGT. The length of the CDR3 is 17 residues. CDR3 sequence reads: CASSYRRTAPLNYGYTF. CDR3 nucleotide sequence: TGTGCCAGCAGTTACCGTCGGACAGCTCCCCTTAACTATGGCTACACCTTC.

This clonotype was seen many times. CDR3 bases: TGTGCCAGTAGTATCGGGACGGCCTATGGCTACACCTTC. Protein sequence: CASSIGTAYGYTF. The rearrangement joins TRBV19 to TRBJ1-2, with D maybe TRBD1 (5 bases). Trimming removed 3 bases from V and 4 bases from J, with 9 bases in between. Germline CDR1 LNHDA, CDR2 SQIVND (reference sequence). The CDR3 sequence is 13 residues long.

This clonotype was observed at least ten times. CDR3 sequence (DNA): TGCGCCAGCAGCCAAGTCGGCGGGAGATTATACGAGCAGTACTTC. Protein sequence: CASSQVGGRLYEQYF. The J gene is TRBJ2-7, the V gene TRBV4-1; TRBD2 agrees at 7 bases. Germline V gives CDR1 MGHRA, CDR2 YSYEKL. The V and J ends lost 1 base and 4 bases, in that order; junction bases with no gene match: 7. The CDR3 runs to 15 residues.

This clonotype has ten or more counts. The rearrangement uses TRBV20-1 and TRBJ1-5; D is ambiguous. V was pared by 3 bases and J by 0 bases, with 9 bases between. In germline, CDR1 is DFQATT, CDR2 SNEGSKA (reference sequence). This CDR3 region has 14 residues. CDR3 in amino acids: CSARKTDSNQPQHF. DNA for the CDR3: TGCAGTGCTAGGAAAACAGATAGCAATCAGCCCCAGCATTTT.

This clonotype has at least ten counts. This chain connects TRBV20-1 to TRBJ2-5, with 10 bases fitting TRBD1. Germline CDR1 is DFQATT and CDR2 is SNEGSKA (reference sequence). This CDR3 comprises 13 residues. V lost 5 bases and J lost 4; bases outside the gene matches: 4. The CDR3 here is CSARDRGRETQYF. CDR3 nucleotides: TGCAGTGCTCGGGACAGGGGTAGAGAGACCCAGTACTTC.

This clonotype came up many times. This rearrangement joins TRBV19 to TRBJ2-7; D may be TRBD1 (5 bases). CDR3 size: 14 residues. From germline, CDR1 is LNHDA and CDR2 SQIVND (reference sequence). The V end was cut by 6 bases, the J end by 3 bases, with 15 bases between. The CDR3 protein is CASSPTASGYEQYF. DNA for the CDR3: TGTGCCAGTAGCCCGACAGCCTCAGGCTACGAGCAGTACTTC.